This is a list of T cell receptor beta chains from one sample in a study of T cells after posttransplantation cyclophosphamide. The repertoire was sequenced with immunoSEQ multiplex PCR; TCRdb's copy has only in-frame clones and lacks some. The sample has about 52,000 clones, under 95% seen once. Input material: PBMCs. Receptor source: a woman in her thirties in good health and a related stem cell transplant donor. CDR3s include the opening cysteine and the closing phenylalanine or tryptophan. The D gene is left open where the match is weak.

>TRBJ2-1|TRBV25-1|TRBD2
CASRDAGGRNEQFF
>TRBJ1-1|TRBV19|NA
CASWYREAFF
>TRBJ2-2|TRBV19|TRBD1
CASSMTGWGSGELFF
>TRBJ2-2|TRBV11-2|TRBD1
CASSRTGGWFGELFF
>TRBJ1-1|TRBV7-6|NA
CASSPGQNTEAFF
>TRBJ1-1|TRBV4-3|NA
CASSQALTRTEAFF
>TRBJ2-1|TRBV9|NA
CASSVSPTSSNEQFF
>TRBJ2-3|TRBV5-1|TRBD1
CASGQGAADTQYF
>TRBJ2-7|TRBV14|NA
CASSPLAGLSYEQYF
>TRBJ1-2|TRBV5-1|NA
CASRSGNYGYTF
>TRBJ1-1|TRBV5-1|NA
CASSLAVNTEAFF
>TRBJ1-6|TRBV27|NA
CASSVEYNSPLHF
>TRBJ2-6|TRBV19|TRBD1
CASSKAGGFSGANVLTF
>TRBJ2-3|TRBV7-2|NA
CASSQPGRGPDTQYF
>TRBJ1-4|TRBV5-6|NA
CASSLVGDNNEKLFF
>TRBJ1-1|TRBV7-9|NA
CASSLTADGTEAFF
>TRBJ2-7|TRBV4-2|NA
CASSQTASGSYEQYF
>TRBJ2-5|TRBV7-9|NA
CASSLGGNRIPQYF
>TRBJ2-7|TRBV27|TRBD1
CASSLRTGQDEQYF
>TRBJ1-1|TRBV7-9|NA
CASSFREGHTEAFF
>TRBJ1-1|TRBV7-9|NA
CASSSEVNTEAFF
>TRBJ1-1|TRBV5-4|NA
CASRGGTGYTEAFF
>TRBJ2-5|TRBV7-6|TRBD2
CASSLAGGFETQYF
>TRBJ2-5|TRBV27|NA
CASSGGRGIQETQYF
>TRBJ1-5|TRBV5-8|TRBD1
CASSPGQSNQPQHF
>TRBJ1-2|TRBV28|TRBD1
CASSVSGTGGKRGYTF
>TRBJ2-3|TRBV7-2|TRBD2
CASSWAGGKTDTQYF
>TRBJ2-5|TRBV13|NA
CASSLGDSQETQYF
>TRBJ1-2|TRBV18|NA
CASSPPQGPYGYTF
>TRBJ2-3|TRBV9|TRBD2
CASSPIAGGLDTQYF
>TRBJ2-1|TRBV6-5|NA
CASSQNYQEQFF
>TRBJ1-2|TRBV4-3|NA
CASSQGGGARGYTF
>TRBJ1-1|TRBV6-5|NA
CASSYYRAGRNTEAFF
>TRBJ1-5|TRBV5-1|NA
CASSPGSGNQPQHF
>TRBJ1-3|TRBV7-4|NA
CASSFRGKAGNTIYF
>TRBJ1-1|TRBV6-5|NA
CASRPDTWNTEAFF
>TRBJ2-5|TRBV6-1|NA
CASSDPERETQYF
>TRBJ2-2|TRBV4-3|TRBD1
CASSPRDRGLFGELFF
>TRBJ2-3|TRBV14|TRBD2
CASSQWLAGMQDTQYF
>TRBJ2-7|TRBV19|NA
CASSIPGVFAEQYF
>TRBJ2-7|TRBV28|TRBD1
CASSLQSGTGIYEQYF
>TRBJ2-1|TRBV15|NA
CATSTGTSLTFF
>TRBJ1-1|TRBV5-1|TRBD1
CASSSNRGLTEAFF
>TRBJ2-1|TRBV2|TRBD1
CASKTGLNEQFF
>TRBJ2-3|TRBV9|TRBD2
CASSVGFLAGARQYF
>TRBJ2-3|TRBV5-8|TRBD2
CASSRGLAGADTQYF
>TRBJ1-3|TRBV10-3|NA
CAISDGRVGGNTIYF
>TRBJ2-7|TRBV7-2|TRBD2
CASSRGGGTYEQYF
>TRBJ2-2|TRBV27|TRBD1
CASSGTGASLTGELFF
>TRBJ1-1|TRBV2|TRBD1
CASSVADRGMTEAFF
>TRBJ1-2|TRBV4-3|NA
CASSQDHRGALFYGYTF
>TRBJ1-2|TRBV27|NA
CASSTLGGSYGYTF
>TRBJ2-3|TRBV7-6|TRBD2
CASSLGLERGGTDTQYF